The rows below give T cell receptor beta chains drawn from one sample of a study of blood T cell repertoires in COVID-19. TCRdb's copy holds only in-frame clones and misses some; the assay was immunoSEQ multiplex PCR. The data contain 250,000 to 350,000 clones, almost 90% of them singletons. Material for sequencing was PBMCs or T cells enriched from blood (not recorded which). The receptors stem from a woman between 18 and 29 years old with acute COVID-19. CDR3s include the opening cysteine and the closing phenylalanine or tryptophan. Fields, in order: CDR3 protein, CDR3 DNA, J gene, clone size, V gene, D gene. D genes are given only for firm matches. Clone size is stated in some rows and not others, as once, few, many or a class when expanded.

CDR3aa: CASSKPNTQYF
CDR3nt: TGTGCCAGCAGTAAGCCAAATACGCAGTATTTT
j_gene: TRBJ2-3
abundance: .
v_gene: TRBV12-3/TRBV12-4
d_gene: .

CDR3aa: CASAPEAGGNTIYF
CDR3nt: TGTGCCAGCGCCCCGGAGGCGGGAGGAAACACCATATATTTT
j_gene: TRBJ1-3
abundance: .
v_gene: TRBV2
d_gene: .

CDR3aa: CASSQEDGGFGQPQHF
CDR3nt: TGTGCCAGCAGCCAAGAGGACGGCGGGTTTGGCCAGCCCCAGCATTTT
j_gene: TRBJ1-5
abundance: .
v_gene: TRBV3-1/TRBV3-2
d_gene: .

CDR3aa: CASSPLRDQPQHF
CDR3nt: TGTGCCAGCTCACCATTGAGGGATCAGCCCCAGCATTTT
j_gene: TRBJ1-5
abundance: .
v_gene: TRBV18
d_gene: .

CDR3aa: CASSQLQGTRSDTQYF
CDR3nt: TGTGCCAGCAGCCAGCTACAGGGGACTAGGTCGGATACGCAGTATTTT
j_gene: TRBJ2-3
abundance: once
v_gene: TRBV3-1/TRBV3-2
d_gene: .

CDR3aa: CASSMPGASSGNTIYF
CDR3nt: TGTGCCAGTAGTATGCCAGGGGCGTCCTCTGGAAACACCATATATTTT
j_gene: TRBJ1-3
abundance: .
v_gene: TRBV19
d_gene: .

CDR3aa: CASSGTGDYNEQFF
CDR3nt: TGTGCCAGCAGTGGGACAGGGGACTACAATGAGCAGTTCTTC
j_gene: TRBJ2-1
abundance: .
v_gene: TRBV6-4
d_gene: TRBD1

CDR3aa: CASSPPYGTLGDRLFF
CDR3nt: TGTGCCAGCTCACCACCTTACGGGACTCTCGGGGATAGGCTGTTTTTT
j_gene: TRBJ2-2
abundance: .
v_gene: TRBV18
d_gene: .

CDR3aa: CASSLETGTGTYEQYF
CDR3nt: TGTGCCAGCAGCTTGGAGACCGGGACAGGAACCTACGAGCAGTACTTC
j_gene: TRBJ2-7
abundance: .
v_gene: TRBV5-4
d_gene: TRBD1

CDR3aa: CASSLAKSERYGYTF
CDR3nt: TGTGCCAGCAGCTTAGCGAAGTCAGAACGCTATGGCTACACCTTC
j_gene: TRBJ1-2
abundance: .
v_gene: TRBV7-9
d_gene: .

CDR3aa: CASSALAGGPTYNEQFF
CDR3nt: TGTGCCAGCAGCGCACTAGCGGGAGGGCCCACCTACAATGAGCAGTTCTTC
j_gene: TRBJ2-1
abundance: .
v_gene: TRBV13
d_gene: TRBD2